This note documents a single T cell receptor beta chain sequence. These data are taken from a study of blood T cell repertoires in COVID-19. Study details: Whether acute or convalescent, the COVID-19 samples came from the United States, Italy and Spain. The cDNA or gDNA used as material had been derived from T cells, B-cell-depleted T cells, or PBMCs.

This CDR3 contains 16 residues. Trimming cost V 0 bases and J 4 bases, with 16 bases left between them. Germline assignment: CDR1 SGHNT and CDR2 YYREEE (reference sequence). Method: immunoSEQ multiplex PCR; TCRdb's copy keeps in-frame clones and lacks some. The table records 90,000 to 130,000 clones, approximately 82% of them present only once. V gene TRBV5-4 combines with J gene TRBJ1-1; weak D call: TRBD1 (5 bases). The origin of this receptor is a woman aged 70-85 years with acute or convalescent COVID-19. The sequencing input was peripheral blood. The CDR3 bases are TGTGCCAGCAGCTTGGGGGGGAGCAGGGAGGGCACTGAAGCTTTCTTT. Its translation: CASSLGGSREGTEAFF.